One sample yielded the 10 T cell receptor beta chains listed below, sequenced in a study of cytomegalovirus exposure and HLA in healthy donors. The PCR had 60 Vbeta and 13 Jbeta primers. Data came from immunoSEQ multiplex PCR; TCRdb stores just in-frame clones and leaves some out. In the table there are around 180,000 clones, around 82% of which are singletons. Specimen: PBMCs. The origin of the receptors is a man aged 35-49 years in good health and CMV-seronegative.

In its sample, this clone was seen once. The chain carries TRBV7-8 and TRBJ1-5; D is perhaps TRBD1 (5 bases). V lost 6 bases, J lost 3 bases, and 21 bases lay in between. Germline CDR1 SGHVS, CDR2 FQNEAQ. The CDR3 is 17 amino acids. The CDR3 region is CASSSRGGRTNNQPQHF. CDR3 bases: TGTGCCAGCAGTTCACGGGGGGGACGGACTAACAATCAGCCCCAGCATTTT.

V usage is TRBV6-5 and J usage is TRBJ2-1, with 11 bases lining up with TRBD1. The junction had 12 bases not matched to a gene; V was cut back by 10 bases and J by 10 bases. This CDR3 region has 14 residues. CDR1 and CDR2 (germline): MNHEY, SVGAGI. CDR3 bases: TGTGCCACCCTGGGGACAGGGGGAATAGGGGAGCAGTTCTTC. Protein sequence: CATLGTGGIGEQFF.

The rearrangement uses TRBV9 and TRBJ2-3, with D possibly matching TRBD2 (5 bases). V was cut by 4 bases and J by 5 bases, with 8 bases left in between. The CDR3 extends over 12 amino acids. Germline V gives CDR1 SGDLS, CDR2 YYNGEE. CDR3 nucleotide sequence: TGTGCCAGCAGCACCGCGGGAGATACGCAGTATTTT. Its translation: CASSTAGDTQYF.

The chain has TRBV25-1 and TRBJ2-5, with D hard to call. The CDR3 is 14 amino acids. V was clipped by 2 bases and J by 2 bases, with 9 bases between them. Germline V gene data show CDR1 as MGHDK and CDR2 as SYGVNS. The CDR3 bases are TGTGCCAGCAGTGAAGTTGCGGATCAAGAGACCCAGTACTTC. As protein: CASSEVADQETQYF.

The CDR3 DNA is TGTGCCAGTAGCCCGACAGGGGTTAATTCACCCCTCCACTTT. It codes for CASSPTGVNSPLHF. The chain has TRBV19 and TRBJ1-6; TRBD1 matches 8 bases. Germline values: CDR1 LNHDA, CDR2 SQIVND (reference sequence). The V gene end was trimmed by 6 bases and the J gene end by 6 bases; junction bases not matched to a gene: 4. CDR3 length equals 14 residues.

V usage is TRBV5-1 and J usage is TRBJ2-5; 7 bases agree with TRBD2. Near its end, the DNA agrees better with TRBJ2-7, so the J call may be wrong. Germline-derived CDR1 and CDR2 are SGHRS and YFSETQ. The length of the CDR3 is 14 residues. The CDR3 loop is CASSFRGVIYEQYF. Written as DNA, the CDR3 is TGCGCCAGCAGCTTCCGGGGGGTCATATACGAGCAGTACTTC.

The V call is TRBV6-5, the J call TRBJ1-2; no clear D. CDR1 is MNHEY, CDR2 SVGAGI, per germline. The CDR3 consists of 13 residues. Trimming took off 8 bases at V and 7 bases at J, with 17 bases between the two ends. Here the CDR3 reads CASRLRGGFGYTF. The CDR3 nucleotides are TGTGCCAGCCGACTCCGGGGAGGGTTTGGCTACACCTTC.

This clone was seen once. The CDR3 nucleotides read TGTGCCAGCAGCTTGGCCACTGCGGGGCGGGCTGAGCAGTTCTTC. It codes for CASSLATAGRAEQFF. This rearrangement joins TRBV5-4 to TRBJ2-1; possible D gene TRBD2, 6 bases. The CDR3 length is 15 residues. Trimming removed 0 bases from V and 9 bases from J, with 16 bases in between. Germline V CDR1 and CDR2: SGHNT, YYREEE (reference sequence).

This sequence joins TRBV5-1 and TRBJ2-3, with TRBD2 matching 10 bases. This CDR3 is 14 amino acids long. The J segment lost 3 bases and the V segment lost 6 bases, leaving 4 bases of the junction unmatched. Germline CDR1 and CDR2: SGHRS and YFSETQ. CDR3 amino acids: CASTGTSVTDTQYF. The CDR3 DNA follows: TGCGCCAGCACCGGGACTAGCGTAACAGATACGCAGTATTTT.

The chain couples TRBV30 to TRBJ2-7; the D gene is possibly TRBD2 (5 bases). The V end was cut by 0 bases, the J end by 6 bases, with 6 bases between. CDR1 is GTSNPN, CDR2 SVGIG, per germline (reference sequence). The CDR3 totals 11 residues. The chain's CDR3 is CAWSVRVEQYF. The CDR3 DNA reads TGTGCCTGGAGTGTGAGGGTCGAGCAGTACTTC.